This T cell receptor (beta chain) was captured by sequencing in a study of human T cells and chemical hapten exposure. MiXCR, applied by TCRdb to the RACE reads, yields one record per CDR3 protein. In the table there are about 160,000 distinct CDR3 sequences, 28% of which are singletons. General study findings and limits: TCRs at high frequency, those above 1 in 1000, did not change with DPC sensitization.

Documented time point: patch test 3, about 24 weeks after DPC sensitization. Treatment specified: therapeutic diphenylcyclopropenone sensitization with weekly scalp DPC. About this clonotype itself: Its matching antigen is unknown.

With 0 bases clipped from V and 5 bases from J, the junction kept 0 bases outside the gene matches. The length of the CDR3 is 13 residues. Germline lookup yields CDR1 LGHNA and CDR2 YNFKEQ. This sequence was found in a woman younger than 30 with alopecia areata. Some clones in this sample may be carry-over from other donors' samples. V usage is TRBV4-2 and J usage is TRBJ2-5, with 7 bases aligning to TRBD1. The sequencing used whole blood, collected in connection with sensitization to the hapten diphenylcyclopropenone (DPC). CDR3 protein: CASSQDRGETQYF. The DNA for the CDR3 is TGTGCCAGCAGCCAAGACAGGGGGGAGACCCAGTACTTC.